A selection of T cell receptor beta chains follows, all from one sample in a study of blood T cells in healthy people across ages. TCRdb fed the 5' RACE reads into MiXCR, producing one record per CDR3 protein. Here the sample spans around 900,000 distinct CDR3 sequences, roughly 50% being singletons. Sequences were obtained from blood. The origin of the receptors is a woman aged 55-70 years in good health. CDR3s include the opening cysteine and the closing phenylalanine or tryptophan. The D gene is left open where the match is weak. Not every row has a clone size; where given, it reads once, few, many or a size class.

>TRBJ2-1|NA|few|TRBV5-1
CASSLAKGPRLSYNEQFF
TGCGCCAGCAGCTTGGCCAAGGGTCCACGCCTCTCCTACAATGAGCAGTTCTTC
>TRBJ2-7|TRBD1|NA|TRBV18
CASSLTGQGSEQYF
TGTGCCAGCTCACTGACGGGACAGGGGAGCGAGCAGTACTTC
>TRBJ2-5|NA|NA|TRBV20-1
CSAKYLQETQYF
TGCAGTGCTAAATACCTACAAGAGACCCAGTACTTC
>TRBJ2-7|NA|NA|TRBV4-1
CASSQAPGTQAYEQYF
TGCGCCAGCAGCCAAGCCCCCGGGACACAGGCCTACGAGCAGTACTTC
>TRBJ1-2|NA|NA|TRBV29-1
CSVSWGRADGYTF
TGCAGCGTGTCGTGGGGCAGGGCCGATGGCTACACCTTC
>TRBJ1-2|NA|NA|TRBV18
CASSPSAGEDYGYTF
TGTGCCAGCTCACCATCAGCAGGGGAGGACTATGGCTACACCTTC
>TRBJ2-7|NA|NA|TRBV29-1
CSVGWGSGLSYEQYF
TGCAGCGTTGGATGGGGCTCGGGACTTTCCTACGAGCAGTACTTC
>TRBJ2-4|NA|NA|TRBV7-2
CASSPTLAKNIQYF
TGTGCCAGCTCACCAACCCTAGCCAAAAACATTCAGTACTTC
>TRBJ2-3|NA|NA|TRBV18
CASSPGTPSDTQYF
TGTGCCAGCTCACCGGGGACACCTTCAGATACGCAGTATTTT
>TRBJ2-7|TRBD2|NA|TRBV20-1
CSAIRMGLAGSSYNEQYF
TGCAGTGCTATTAGAATGGGACTAGCGGGGAGTTCCTACAATGAGCAGTACTTC
>TRBJ2-7|TRBD1|NA|TRBV7-9
CASSLPGAGGNEQYF
TGTGCCAGCAGCTTACCGGGCGCAGGGGGCAATGAGCAGTACTTC
>TRBJ2-7|TRBD1|few|TRBV6-1
CASGDRGYEQYF
TGTGCCTCGGGGGACAGGGGCTACGAGCAGTACTTC
>TRBJ2-7|TRBD2|NA|TRBV10-2
CASSERASGSSEQYF
TGCGCCAGCAGTGAACGGGCTAGCGGGTCTAGCGAGCAGTACTTC
>TRBJ2-7|NA|NA|TRBV18
CASSPSSGRSYNEQYF
TGTGCCAGCTCACCGAGTTCAGGGCGCTCCTACAATGAGCAGTACTTC
>TRBJ2-6|NA|many|TRBV11-1
CASRPTGTGANVLTF
TGTGCCAGCAGGCCTACAGGGACTGGGGCCAACGTCCTGACTTTC
>TRBJ2-5|TRBD2|NA|TRBV12-3/TRBV12-4
CAGSFSTSGQETQYF
TGTGCCGGCAGTTTTTCAACTAGCGGTCAAGAGACCCAGTACTTC
>TRBJ2-1|TRBD1|NA|TRBV12-3/TRBV12-4
CASTAPGQGYNEQFF
TGTGCCAGCACTGCGCCGGGACAGGGTTACAATGAGCAGTTCTTC
>TRBJ2-7|NA|NA|TRBV7-2
CASSRIRGRFPNEQYF
TGTGCCAGCAGCCGTATCCGGGGGCGATTCCCCAATGAGCAGTACTTC
>TRBJ1-6|NA|NA|TRBV5-1
CASSINLNSYNSPLHF
TGCGCCAGCAGCATCAACCTGAACTCCTATAATTCACCCCTCCACTTT
>TRBJ2-3|TRBD1|few|TRBV12-3/TRBV12-4
CASTGQGFTDTQYF
TGTGCCAGCACGGGACAGGGGTTTACAGATACGCAGTATTTT
>TRBJ2-1|NA|NA|TRBV20-1
CSASWRAGRGVGQFF
TGCAGTGCTAGTTGGAGGGCAGGGAGAGGCGTAGGGCAGTTCTTC
>TRBJ2-3|NA|NA|TRBV2
CASIRKGTDTQYF
TGTGCCAGCATAAGAAAAGGCACAGATACGCAGTATTTT
>TRBJ2-3|TRBD2|NA|TRBV24-1
CATSEPREVTDTQYF
TGTGCCACCAGTGAACCACGGGAGGTCACAGATACGCAGTATTTT
>TRBJ2-3|NA|NA|TRBV12-3/TRBV12-4
CASTPDPRVGTQYF
TGTGCCAGCACCCCGGACCCGAGGGTCGGTACGCAGTATTTT
>TRBJ2-3|TRBD1|few|TRBV2
CASDRDSTDTQYF
TGTGCCAGTGACAGGGATAGCACAGATACGCAGTATTTT
>TRBJ2-1|TRBD1|few|TRBV4-1
CASSQGDRGPKGEQFF
TGCGCCAGCAGCCAAGGGGACAGGGGGCCAAAGGGTGAGCAGTTCTTC
>TRBJ2-7|TRBD2|few|TRBV15
CATSRVREVIYEQYF
TGTGCCACCAGCAGAGTCCGGGAGGTTATTTACGAGCAGTACTTC
>TRBJ1-2|NA|NA|TRBV5-1
CASSLSEYYGYTF
TGCGCCAGCAGCTTGTCCGAGTATTATGGCTACACCTTC
>TRBJ2-7|NA|NA|TRBV7-2
CASSLFVGRAHEQYF
TGTGCCAGCAGCTTATTCGTTGGCAGGGCCCACGAGCAGTACTTC
>TRBJ2-5|TRBD2|NA|TRBV20-1
CSATGEGDRTQYF
TGCAGTGCCACCGGGGAGGGCGACCGGACCCAGTACTTC
>TRBJ2-3|TRBD2|NA|TRBV4-1
CASSQGSGGAQDTQYF
TGCGCCAGCAGCCAAGGGAGCGGGGGGGCGCAAGATACGCAGTATTTT
>TRBJ2-7|NA|many|TRBV4-1
CASSQDPSGFYEQYF
TGCGCCAGCAGCCAAGATCCCTCGGGGTTTTACGAGCAGTACTTC
>TRBJ1-3|NA|NA|TRBV6-5
CASRPGGSGNTIYF
TGTGCCAGCAGGCCCGGGGGCTCTGGAAACACCATATATTTT
>TRBJ2-2|TRBD2|once|TRBV28
CASSRTSGMGNTGELFF
TGTGCCAGCAGCCGGACTAGCGGGATGGGGAACACCGGGGAGCTGTTTTTT
>TRBJ2-5|NA|NA|TRBV5-1
CASSPGEGGETQYF
TGCGCCAGCAGCCCTGGAGAAGGAGGAGAGACCCAGTACTTC
>TRBJ1-5|NA|NA|TRBV20-1
CSARGGDGTQHF
TGCAGTGCCAGAGGCGGGGACGGGACCCAGCATTTT
>TRBJ2-3|NA|NA|TRBV20-1
CSGWGDYTDTQYF
TGCAGTGGATGGGGGGATTACACAGATACGCAGTATTTT
>TRBJ2-3|NA|few|TRBV21-1
CASTQGGAGEMDTQYF
TGTGCCAGCACCCAAGGAGGAGCGGGAGAGATGGATACGCAGTATTTT
>TRBJ2-1|NA|NA|TRBV24-1
CATSDLGLAMLEKQFF
TGTGCCACCAGTGATTTGGGTCTAGCGATGCTCGAAAAGCAGTTCTTC
>TRBJ2-1|TRBD2|NA|TRBV30
CAWSSGGPNEQFF
TGTGCCTGGAGTAGCGGGGGTCCGAATGAGCAGTTCTTC
>TRBJ2-3|NA|NA|TRBV12-5
CASGLAPSDTQYF
TGTGCTAGTGGTTTGGCTCCCTCCGATACGCAGTATTTT
>TRBJ2-1|NA|once|TRBV4-3
CASSQGHAGNFYNEQFF
TGCGCCAGCAGCCAAGGGCACGCGGGAAACTTCTACAATGAGCAGTTCTTC
>TRBJ1-1|NA|NA|TRBV12-3/TRBV12-4
CASSHEFPEAFF
TGTGCCAGCAGTCATGAGTTCCCTGAAGCTTTCTTT
>TRBJ2-6|NA|NA|TRBV15
CATLRGPGANVLTF
TGTGCCACCCTCAGGGGTCCTGGGGCCAACGTCCTGACTTTC
>TRBJ2-2|NA|NA|TRBV7-9
CASRPRGVNTGELFF
TGTGCCAGCAGACCAAGGGGGGTGAACACCGGGGAGCTGTTTTTT
>TRBJ2-7|TRBD2|NA|TRBV20-1
CSAVPSLAVELSYEQYF
TGCAGTGCTGTGCCGTCCCTAGCGGTAGAATTATCCTACGAGCAGTACTTC
>TRBJ2-5|NA|once|TRBV10-3
CAISETGETQYF
TGTGCCATCAGTGAAACGGGAGAGACCCAGTACTTC
>TRBJ2-1|NA|NA|TRBV20-1
CSARTGAGSYNEQFF
TGCAGTGCGAGGACCGGGGCCGGATCATACAATGAGCAGTTCTTC
>TRBJ1-1|NA|NA|TRBV7-9
CASSFKGVNIAAFF
TGTGCCAGCAGCTTTAAGGGTGTTAACATAGCAGCTTTCTTT
>TRBJ1-2|NA|once|TRBV10-3
CAISDNKQYGYTF
TGTGCCATCAGTGATAACAAGCAGTATGGCTACACCTTC
>TRBJ2-5|TRBD1|NA|TRBV6-5
CASGGQGGETQYF
TGTGCCAGCGGGGGACAGGGAGGGGAGACCCAGTACTTC
>TRBJ2-7|NA|NA|TRBV6-5
CASSPLDARDGQYF
TGTGCCAGCAGTCCCCTGGACGCCCGGGACGGGCAGTACTTC
>TRBJ2-7|NA|few|TRBV27
CASSPHTGPYEQYF
TGTGCCAGCAGTCCTCATACGGGCCCCTACGAGCAGTACTTC
>TRBJ2-6|TRBD1|NA|TRBV27
CASSLGQGAHGANVLTF
TGTGCCAGCAGTCTAGGACAGGGGGCGCATGGGGCCAATGTCCTGACTTTC
>TRBJ1-6|NA|NA|TRBV27
CASSLGRENSPLHF
TGTGCCAGCAGTCTTGGACGGGAGAATTCACCCCTCCACTTT
>TRBJ1-1|NA|NA|TRBV5-1
CASRGAEGTEAFF
TGCGCCAGCAGGGGGGCAGAGGGTACTGAAGCTTTCTTT